This T cell receptor beta chain was obtained from a study of T cells in localized non-small cell lung cancer (dated by TCRdb to about 2020). Looking at the study overall: Comparing tumors with uninvolved tumor-adjacent lungs, the study looked at the T cell repertoires of fewer than 250 patients with early-stage NSCLC. All 236 NSCLC patients in the cohort were treatment-naive and had localized lung tumors that were resected. A mean age of around 69 years was recorded for the NSCLC patients, of whom some 130 were male and 107 were female. General findings and caveats noted by the study authors: Uninvolved tumor-adjacent lung showed the highest T cell clonality, higher than tumor, which suggests more focused antigenic responses in the adjacent lung. Longer overall survival was associated with higher blood T cell density, whereas shorter survival was associated with higher adjacent-lung clonality. A median of about 55 of the top 100 tumor clones were detected in paired uninvolved adjacent lung, and 28 of these tumor clones were also found among the top 100 clones of the paired uninvolved adjacent lung. Multi-region tumor sequencing was not performed, so intratumor heterogeneity could not be excluded. Because the study design was exploratory, TCR variables were selected using unadjusted p-values without false-discovery rate correction.

At diagnosis, peripheral blood, uninvolved tumor-adjacent lung and tumor were collected and stored as a combination of fresh-frozen and FFPE material. For TCR repertoire profiling, blood samples were analyzed in the form of peripheral blood mononuclear cells. For this clone: Its target antigen remains unknown. The sample holds no much larger clone one base away, and base qualities are not on file.

TCR beta CDR3 regions were sequenced from DNA using the immunoSEQ Assay. As for how the authors treated the data: To compute T cell density, TCR beta template counts were normalized to usable DNA, which was estimated by amplifying housekeeping genes. The preseqR package was used to estimate richness by extrapolating to 400,000 templates for PBMC samples and to 120,000 templates for tissue samples. Clonality was defined as one minus Pielou's evenness. Tissue-enriched TCRs were identified by differential abundance testing using productive amino-acid clonotypes, minimum total count 5 and alpha 0.1. The Jaccard Index and the Morisita Overlap Index were used to measure repertoire overlap between compartments. GLIPH grouped TCR beta CDR3s together with public tetramer-defined viral CDR3s, and a viral motif had to include at least three viral sequences and also show V-gene enrichment. The table was pulled from immuneACCESS by TCRdb, which kept in-frame rearrangements only. Such tables lose some clones; where checked, under half of the loss comes from unresolved V genes, and the rest has no known cause. V and J calls plus clone size are reproduced from that table; the DNA served to infer D and trimming. The sample contains about 26,000 clones, approximately 90% of them found a single time. The ten largest account for about 14% of the sample.

V is shortened by 2 bases, J by 2 bases, and the region joining them spans 9 bases. CDR3 length: 15 amino acids, cysteine to phenylalanine. Just the 45-base CDR3 DNA is kept, in frame starting at base 1. CDR1 and CDR2 (SEHNR, FQNEAQ) derive from the germline V gene (reference sequence). The clonotype originates from a female donor of 60 years or more with stage II squamous cell lung carcinoma. The chain is assembled from TRBV7-9 and TRBJ2-2; the D gene is unclear. Material: peripheral blood, obtained before any cancer treatment. Read as DNA, the sequence is TGTGCCAGCAGCTTAAAGGAAAGAAACACCGGGGAGCTGTTTTTT. Translated, it gives CASSLKERNTGELFF.